These 19 T cell receptor beta chains share one sample of origin, sequenced in a study of blood T cell repertoires in COVID-19. Method: immunoSEQ multiplex PCR; TCRdb's copy keeps in-frame clones and lacks some. The sample lists hundreds of thousands of clones, around four fifths occurring once. Sequenced sample: peripheral blood. The source of these receptors is a middle-aged woman with active or convalescent COVID-19.

The rearrangement links TRBV7-3 to TRBJ2-1, with TRBD2 as a possible D gene (6 bases). V was clipped by 5 bases and J by 6 bases, with 11 bases between them. Germline CDR1 SGHTA, CDR2 FQGTGA. The CDR3 consists of 13 residues. In nucleotides, the CDR3 is TGTGCCAGCAGCACGGGACTCCTCAATGAGCAGTTCTTC. Its protein product is CASSTGLLNEQFF.

This clone was detected once. The chain links TRBV7-8 to TRBJ2-1; 10 bases map to TRBD1. Trimming removed 1 base from V and 8 bases from J; junction bases left unmatched: 2. CDR3 length: 14 residues. Germline CDR1 is SGHVS and CDR2 is FQNEAQ. Here the CDR3 reads CASSLGTGGDEQFF. CDR3 in DNA: TGTGCCAGCAGCTTAGGGACAGGGGGGGATGAGCAGTTCTTC. Full variable domain (remainder filled in from reference TRBV7-8 and TRBJ2-1): GAGVSQSPRYKVAKRGQDVALRCDPISGHVSLFWYQQALGQGPEFLTYFQNEAQLDKSGLPSDRFFAERPEGSVSTLKIQRTQQEDSAVYLCASSLGTGGDEQFFGPGTRLTVL.

The V gene is TRBV5-4, the J gene TRBJ2-1; a possible D gene is TRBD2 (5 bases). V was pared by 0 bases and J by 9 bases, with 7 bases between. Per the germline V gene, CDR1 is SGHNT and CDR2 is YYREEE (reference sequence). The CDR3 runs to 12 residues. The CDR3 loop reads CASSLDRGEQFF. The CDR3 DNA reads as TGTGCCAGCAGCTTGGACCGGGGTGAGCAGTTCTTC.

The chain combines TRBV5-1 with TRBJ2-1, with D uncertain. This CDR3 contains 15 residues. CDR1 and CDR2 from the germline V gene are SGHRS and YFSETQ. The V gene lost 0 bases and the J gene lost 8 bases, with 15 bases spanning the gap. CDR3 nucleotides: TGCGCCAGCAGCTTGGTTTCAGGCCGGATCGATGAGCAGTTCTTC. This codes for CASSLVSGRIDEQFF.

The chain's CDR3 is CASSQDWPGGSYEQYF. The DNA for the CDR3 is TGCGCCAGCAGCCAAGATTGGCCAGGTGGTTCCTACGAGCAGTACTTC. V usage is TRBV4-1 and J usage is TRBJ2-7; D is ambiguous. The ends were cut back, 0 bases at V and 1 base at J, with 13 bases in the middle. Germline V gene lookup returns CDR1 MGHRA and CDR2 YSYEKL. The CDR3 consists of 16 residues.

This rearrangement joins TRBV6-2 or TRBV6-3 to TRBJ1-5; D unclear. Germline V CDR1 and CDR2: MNHEY, SVGEGT. Trimming shortened V by 6 bases and J by 0 bases, and 15 bases separated the two germline ends. This CDR3 region has 16 residues. This chain's CDR3 is CASSLDQDYSNQPQHF. The CDR3, as DNA: TGTGCCAGCAGCTTAGACCAGGATTATAGCAATCAGCCCCAGCATTTT.

V and J are TRBV14 and TRBJ1-1, with a tentative D call TRBD1 (5 bases). This CDR3 is built from 15 residues. The V and J ends lost 2 bases and 1 base respectively, with 11 bases between them. Germline CDR1 is SGHDN and CDR2 is FVKESK. The CDR3 region is CASSQRGTGNTEAFF. In DNA, the CDR3 is TGTGCCAGCAGCCAACGGGGGACGGGGAACACTGAAGCTTTCTTT.

The chain recombines TRBV15 with TRBJ1-1; no clear D gene. The length of the CDR3 is 13 residues. Trimming pared 0 bases from V and 11 bases from J, leaving 13 bases between. CDR1 is LNHNV, CDR2 YYDKDF, per germline (reference sequence). CDR3 loop: CATSRDRQGNAFF. The CDR3 nucleotides read TGTGCCACCAGCAGAGACAGGCAAGGAAACGCTTTCTTT.

CDR3 sequence (DNA): TGCGCCAGCAGGCTTACTACGAACACTGAAGCTTTCTTT. Amino acid sequence: CASRLTTNTEAFF. The rearrangement uses TRBV5-1 and TRBJ1-1; no clear D. The V and J ends lost 5 bases and 1 base respectively, with 9 bases between them. The CDR3 has 13 amino acids. CDR1 and CDR2 from the germline V gene are SGHRS and YFSETQ.

This chain uses TRBV2 with TRBJ1-2; D is ambiguous. CDR1 SNHLY and CDR2 FYNNEI come from the germline V gene. This CDR3 region has 14 residues. Trimming took 5 bases from V and 3 from J, leaving 13 bases between them. The CDR3 loop is CASSLPGRDYGYTF. The CDR3 bases are TGTGCCAGCAGTCTCCCGGGGAGGGACTATGGCTACACCTTC.

The chain is built from TRBV9 and TRBJ2-1; TRBD1 agrees at 9 bases. Trimming cost V 4 bases and J 12 bases; bases outside gene matches: 11. Germline CDR1 and CDR2: SGDLS and YYNGEE. The CDR3 contains 14 residues. The CDR3 sequence: CASSPSTGGWGQFF. DNA of the CDR3: TGTGCCAGCAGCCCCTCAACAGGGGGCTGGGGGCAGTTCTTC.

Ten or more counts support this clone. The J gene is TRBJ2-7, the V gene TRBV6-5; 7 bases line up with TRBD2. There are 14 residues in the CDR3. Unmatched junction bases numbered 10, after V lost 5 bases and J lost 6 bases. The germline V gene encodes CDR1 MNHEY and CDR2 SVGAGI. The DNA of the CDR3 is TGTGCCAGCAGTAACGGACTAGTGGTGGGCGAGCAGTACTTC. Residues: CASSNGLVVGEQYF.

This chain links TRBV27 with TRBJ1-2; D ambiguous. V dropped 2 bases and J dropped 1 base, with 5 bases sitting between them. The CDR3 runs to 13 residues. In germline, CDR1 is MNHEY, CDR2 SMNVEV (reference sequence). CDR3 coding DNA: TGTGCCAGCAGTTTAAGCAATAACTATGGCTACACCTTC. Amino acid sequence: CASSLSNNYGYTF.

The rearrangement links TRBV9 to TRBJ2-5; TRBD2 aligns across 8 bases. V lost 0 bases to trimming and J lost 3 bases; unmatched junction nucleotides: 7. CDR3 length equals 16 residues. Germline V gene lookup returns CDR1 SGDLS and CDR2 YYNGEE. CDR3 protein: CASSVGSGGPKETQYF. The CDR3 DNA is TGTGCCAGCAGCGTAGGGAGCGGGGGACCGAAAGAGACCCAGTACTTC.

The CDR3 region is CASSLWNGLNNYGYTF. DNA for the CDR3: TGTGCCAGCAGCTTGTGGAACGGGTTGAACAACTATGGCTACACCTTC. The chain has TRBV5-5 and TRBJ1-2; D not certain. Germline CDR1 and CDR2: SGHKS and YYEKEE (reference sequence). This CDR3 is built from 16 residues. The ends were cut back, 1 base at V and 2 bases at J, with 15 bases in the middle.

The J gene is TRBJ2-1, the V gene TRBV10-3; 11 bases agree with TRBD2. V shed 2 bases, J shed 0 bases, and the junction held 9 bases outside the gene matches. The CDR3 contains 19 residues. Germline CDR1 is ENHRY and CDR2 is SYGVKD. The CDR3 region is CAISEMLAGGTSSYNEQFF. CDR3 in DNA: TGTGCCATCAGTGAGATGCTAGCGGGGGGCACGAGCTCCTACAATGAGCAGTTCTTC.

This clone has more than one count but fewer than ten. This chain links TRBV7-3 with TRBJ1-6, with 9 positions matching TRBD1. Per the germline V gene, CDR1 is SGHTA and CDR2 is FQGTGA. The CDR3 sequence is 15 residues long. V lost 5 bases to trimming and J lost 9 bases; unmatched junction nucleotides: 8. DNA of the CDR3: TGTGCCAGCAGCGCCTCGGACAGGGGAGGTTCACCCCTCCACTTT. Encoded protein: CASSASDRGGSPLHF. Full variable domain (outside the CDR3, taken from reference TRBV7-3 and TRBJ1-6): GAGVSQTPSNKVTEKGKYVELRCDPISGHTALYWYRQSLGQGPEFLIYFQGTGAADDSGLPNDRFFAVRPEGSVSTLKIQRTERGDSAVYLCASSASDRGGSPLHFGNGTRLTVT.

This clone was detected a few times. This chain uses TRBV7-9 with TRBJ1-6, with D possibly TRBD1 on 6 matching bases. V was pared by 2 bases and J by 7 bases, with 9 bases between. CDR3 length equals 14 residues. Germline CDR1 SEHNR, CDR2 FQNEAQ (reference sequence). The CDR3 DNA follows: TGTGCCAGCAGCTTACCTGGGGGCAATTCACCCCTCCACTTT. Translated: CASSLPGGNSPLHF.

This sequence joins TRBV6-2 or TRBV6-3 and TRBJ2-4; D call uncertain. Trimming cost V 2 bases and J 7 bases, with 15 bases left between them. The CDR3 runs to 15 residues. The V gene's germline CDR1 is MNHEY and CDR2 SVGEGT. Written as DNA, the CDR3 is TGTGCCAGCAGTTACCCCATCGCGCGTGAGAACATTCAGTACTTC. It specifies CASSYPIARENIQYF.